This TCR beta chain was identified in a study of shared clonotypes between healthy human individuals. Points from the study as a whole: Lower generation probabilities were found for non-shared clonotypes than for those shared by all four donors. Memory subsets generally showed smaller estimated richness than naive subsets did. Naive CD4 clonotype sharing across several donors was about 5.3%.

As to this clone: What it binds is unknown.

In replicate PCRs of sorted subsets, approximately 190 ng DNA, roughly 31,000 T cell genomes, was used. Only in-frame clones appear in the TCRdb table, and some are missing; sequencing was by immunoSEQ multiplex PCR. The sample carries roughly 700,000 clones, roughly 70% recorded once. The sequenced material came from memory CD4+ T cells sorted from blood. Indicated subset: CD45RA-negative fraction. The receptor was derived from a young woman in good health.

The CDR3 nucleotides are TGTGCCAGCAGTGAAGAGGGGGGCGCGGTTTACGAGCAGTACTTC. Translation: CASSEEGGAVYEQYF. This chain connects TRBV6-1 to TRBJ2-7; tentatively, D is TRBD1 or TRBD2 (6 bases each). V was shortened by 1 base and J by 4 bases, with 14 bases between the two germline ends. CDR1 and CDR2 from the germline V gene are MNHNS and SASEGT. The CDR3 is 15 residues long.